These T cell receptor beta chains were read from a single sample in a study of CD8+ T cells in alopecia areata. Assay: immunoSEQ multiplex PCR; the TCRdb copy retains only in-frame clones and omits some. The data hold under 350,000 clones, with 58% observed a single time. This specimen was CD4+ T cells sorted from blood, taken at week 24, from a patient treated with tofacitinib. The receptors originated from a human donor with alopecia areata. CDR3s include the opening cysteine and the closing phenylalanine or tryptophan. The D gene is left open where the match is weak. Clone size is shown for a subset of rows, as once, few, many or a class of expanded clone.

j_call v_call clone_size d_call cdr3_aa cdr3_nt
TRBJ1-5 TRBV10-3 . . CAIRAREQPQHF TGTGCCATCAGGGCCCGCGAACAGCCCCAGCATTTT
TRBJ2-4 TRBV7-2 few . CASSLLDLAKNIQYF TGTGCCAGCAGCTTACTAGACCTAGCCAAAAACATTCAGTACTTC
TRBJ1-2 TRBV7-9 . TRBD1 CASSLTLRTGIGGYTF TGTGCCAGCAGCTTAACTCTTAGGACAGGCATAGGAGGATACACCTTC
TRBJ2-3 TRBV14 . . CASSPLGGDTQYF TGTGCCAGCAGCCCACTAGGGGGAGATACGCAGTATTTT
TRBJ1-2 TRBV6-5 . TRBD1 CASSPEPGQSAGYTF TGTGCCAGCAGTCCCGAACCGGGACAGTCGGCTGGCTACACCTTC
TRBJ1-1 TRBV20-1 . . CSALGGTEAFF TGCAGTGCTTTGGGCGGCACTGAAGCTTTCTTT
TRBJ2-5 TRBV30 . . CAWAPGGETQYF TGTGCCTGGGCCCCCGGGGGAGAGACCCAGTACTTC
TRBJ2-3 TRBV30 . TRBD1 CAWSNSQGTGGSTDTQYF TGTGCCTGGAGTAATAGCCAGGGGACAGGGGGGAGCACAGATACGCAGTATTTT
TRBJ1-6 TRBV30 . TRBD1 CAWRYQGEVSPLHF TGTGCCTGGAGGTACCAGGGGGAAGTTTCACCCCTCCACTTT
TRBJ2-1 TRBV29-1 few TRBD2 CSVRFAGESSYNEQFF TGCAGCGTACGCTTTGCGGGGGAGAGCTCCTACAATGAGCAGTTCTTC
TRBJ2-7 TRBV15 few . CATSRFESTYEQYF TGTGCCACCAGCAGGTTCGAGAGCACCTACGAGCAGTACTTC
TRBJ2-2 TRBV5-1 . . CASSPDTGELFF TGCGCCAGCAGCCCGGACACCGGGGAGCTGTTTTTT
TRBJ2-5 TRBV7-2 few . CASSLAGRETQYF TGTGCCAGCAGCTTAGCAGGGCGGGAGACCCAGTACTTC
TRBJ1-1 TRBV5-1 . . CASSLEAGREEAFF TGCGCCAGCAGCCTAGAAGCGGGGCGTGAGGAAGCTTTCTTT
TRBJ2-5 TRBV18 few TRBD1 CASSDQQYGQGEETQYF TGTGCCAGCTCGGACCAACAGTATGGACAGGGCGAAGAGACCCAGTACTTC
TRBJ1-2 TRBV5-6 . . CASSLGGGLAGLYGYTF TGTGCCAGCAGCTTGGGCGGGGGGCTTGCAGGGTTGTATGGCTACACCTTC
TRBJ2-7 TRBV7-2 . . CASSPQGSEQYF TGTGCCAGCAGCCCCCAAGGGAGCGAGCAGTACTTC
TRBJ1-5 TRBV2 . . CASSENRVNQPQHF TGTGCCAGCAGTGAAAACAGGGTCAATCAGCCCCAGCATTTT